This TCR beta chain was sequenced during a study of T cells expressing NK-cell markers. TCRdb re-called the 5' RACE reads, yielding one record per CDR3 amino acid sequence without DNA. The repertoire table contains more than 400,000 distinct CDR3 sequences. Germline V gene data show CDR1 as LGHNA and CDR2 as YSLEER. The CDR3 contains 17 residues. The chain recombines TRBV4-3 with TRBJ1-6; TCRdb picks TRBD1, but there is no DNA to check that call. The sequence was obtained from a woman aged 18 to 69 in good health. Sequenced input: blood T cells: a sorted CD56 or NKG2C T cell subset, CD4+ or CD8+ T cells, or bulk PBMC T cells (not recorded which). CDR3 sequence reads: CASSQDGAGSYNSPLHF.